The clone carrying this T cell receptor (beta chain) turned up a few times. Its antigen is unidentified. The data derive from a study of beta chain features in type 1 diabetes. Points from the study as a whole: Among all four CD4+ subsets, Type 1 diabetes patients had TCRB CDR3s that were moderately but significantly shorter.

The authors reverse transcribed all of the isolated RNA, so sequencing captured expressed TCRB transcripts. Here immunoSEQ multiplex PCR was the method, and the copy in TCRdb shows in-frame clones only, minus some. Of over 150,000 clones in the sample, 10% were seen once. Germline V gene sequence: CDR1 SEHNR, CDR2 FQNEAQ (reference sequence). The V segment lost 3 bases and the J segment 5 bases; nucleotides outside the gene matches: 4. CDR3 size: 13 residues. Sequenced: central memory CD4+ T cells from blood. J is TRBJ2-7 and V is TRBV7-9; 7 bases are a match to TRBD1. The origin of this receptor is a young man with type 1 diabetes. CDR3 in DNA: TGTGCCAGCAGCTTCGACAGGGCTCACGAGCAGTACTTC. Translation: CASSFDRAHEQYF.